The entry that follows covers one T cell receptor beta chain sequence. Its antigen remains unidentified. The data derive from a study of cytomegalovirus exposure and HLA in healthy donors. Notes on the study in general: Presence/absence comparisons presumed near-even sequencing depth among donors. Available immune exposure information was restricted to CMV serostatus only.

The study ran its PCR with 60 Vbeta and 13 Jbeta primers. Per the original data handling: Unique TCR beta chains numbered around 80 million in a later analysis, with around 10 million shared. Profiling relied on immunoSEQ multiplex PCR, and the TCRdb table lists in-frame clones only, not all of them. D and trimming come from the DNA, and the V and J calls and clone size come from that table. This sample has about 120,000 clones, with roughly 80% found just once. The germline gives CDR1 DFQATT, CDR2 SNEGSKA (reference sequence). This CDR3 is 11 amino acids long. The rearrangement joins TRBV20-1 to TRBJ1-1; D ambiguous. Sequences were obtained from PBMCs. The TCR comes from a man aged 25-45 years in good health and CMV-seropositive. The CDR3 sequence is CRALRDTEAFF. The CDR3 DNA reads as TGCAGGGCCCTCCGGGACACTGAAGCTTTCTTT.